Here is one T cell receptor (beta chain) with its context. Its antigen remains unknown. V was shortened by 2 bases and J by 8 bases, with 13 bases between the two germline ends. The CDR3 sequence is 14 residues long. Looked up from germline, CDR1 is MNHEY and CDR2 is SMNVEV (reference sequence). PCR involved 60 Vbeta and 13 Jbeta primers. This table comes from immunoSEQ multiplex PCR, and its TCRdb copy is limited to in-frame clones, with some not included. The repertoire holds about 89,000 clones, with around 64% as singletons. This record belongs to a study of cytomegalovirus exposure and HLA in healthy donors. Study observations and caveats: Clonal expansion, a later analysis showed, was greater in HLA-associated TCR beta chains than in equally common others. Later analysis placed DRB1 highest and HLA-C lowest in TCR association rates, which differed by HLA locus. TRBV6-2, TRBV6-3 and some other V segments were unresolvable in 87-base-pair reads.

The sequencing sample was made of PBMCs. The sequence derives from a man aged 25-40 years in good health and CMV-seronegative. The V call is TRBV27, the J call TRBJ2-1; TRBD2 might be the D (5 bases). This CDR3 is CASSLRVEGYEQFF. CDR3 nucleotides: TGTGCCAGCAGTTTAAGGGTAGAGGGCTATGAGCAGTTCTTC.